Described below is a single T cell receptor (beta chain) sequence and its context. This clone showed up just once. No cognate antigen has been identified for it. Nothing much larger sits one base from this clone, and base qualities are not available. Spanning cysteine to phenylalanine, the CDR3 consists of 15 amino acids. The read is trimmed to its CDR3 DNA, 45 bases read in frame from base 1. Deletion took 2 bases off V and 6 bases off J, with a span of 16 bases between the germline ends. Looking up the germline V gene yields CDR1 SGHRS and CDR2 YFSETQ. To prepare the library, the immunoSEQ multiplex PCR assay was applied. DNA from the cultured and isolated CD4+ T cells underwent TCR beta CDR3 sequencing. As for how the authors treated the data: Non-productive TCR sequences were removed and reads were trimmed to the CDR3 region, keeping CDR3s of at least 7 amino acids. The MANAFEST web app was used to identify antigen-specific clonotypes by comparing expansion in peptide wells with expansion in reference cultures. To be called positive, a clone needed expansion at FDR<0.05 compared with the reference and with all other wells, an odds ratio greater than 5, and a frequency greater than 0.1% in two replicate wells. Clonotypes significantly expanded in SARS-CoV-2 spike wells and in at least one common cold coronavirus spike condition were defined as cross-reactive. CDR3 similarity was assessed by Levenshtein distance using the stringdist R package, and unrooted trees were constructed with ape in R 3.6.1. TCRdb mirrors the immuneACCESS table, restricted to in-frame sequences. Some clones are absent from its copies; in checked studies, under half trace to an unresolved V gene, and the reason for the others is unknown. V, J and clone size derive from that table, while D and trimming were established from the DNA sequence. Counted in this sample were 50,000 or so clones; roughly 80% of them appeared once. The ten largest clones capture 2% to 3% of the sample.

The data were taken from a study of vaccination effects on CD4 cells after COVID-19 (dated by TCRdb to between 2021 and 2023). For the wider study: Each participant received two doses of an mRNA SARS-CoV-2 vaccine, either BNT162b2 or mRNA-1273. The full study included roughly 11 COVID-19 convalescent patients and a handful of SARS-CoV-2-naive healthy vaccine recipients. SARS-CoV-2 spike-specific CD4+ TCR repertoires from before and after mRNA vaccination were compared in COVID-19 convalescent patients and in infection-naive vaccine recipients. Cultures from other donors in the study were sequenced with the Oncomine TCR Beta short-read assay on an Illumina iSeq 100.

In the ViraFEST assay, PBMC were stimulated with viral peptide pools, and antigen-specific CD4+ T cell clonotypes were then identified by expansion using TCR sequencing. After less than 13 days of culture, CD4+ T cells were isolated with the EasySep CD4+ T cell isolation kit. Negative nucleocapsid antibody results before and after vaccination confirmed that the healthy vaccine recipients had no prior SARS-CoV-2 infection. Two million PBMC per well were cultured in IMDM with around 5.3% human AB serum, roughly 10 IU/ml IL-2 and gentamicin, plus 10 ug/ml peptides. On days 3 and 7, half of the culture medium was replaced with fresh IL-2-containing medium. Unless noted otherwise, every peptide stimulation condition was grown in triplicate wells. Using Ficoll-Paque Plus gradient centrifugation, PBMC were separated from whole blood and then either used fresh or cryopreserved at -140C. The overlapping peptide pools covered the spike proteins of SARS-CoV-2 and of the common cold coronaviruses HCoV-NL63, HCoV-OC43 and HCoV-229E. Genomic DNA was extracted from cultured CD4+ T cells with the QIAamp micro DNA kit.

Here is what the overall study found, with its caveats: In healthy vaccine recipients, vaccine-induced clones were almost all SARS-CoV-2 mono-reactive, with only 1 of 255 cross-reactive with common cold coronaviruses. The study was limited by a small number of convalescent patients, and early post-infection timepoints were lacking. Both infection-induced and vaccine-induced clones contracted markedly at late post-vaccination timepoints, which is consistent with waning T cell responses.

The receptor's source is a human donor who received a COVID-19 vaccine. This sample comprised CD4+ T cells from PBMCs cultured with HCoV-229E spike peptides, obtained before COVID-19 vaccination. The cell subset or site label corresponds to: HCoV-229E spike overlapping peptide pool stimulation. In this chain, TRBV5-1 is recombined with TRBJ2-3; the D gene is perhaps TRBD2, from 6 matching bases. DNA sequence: TGCGCCAGCAGCTTCGGCGGGGCGACAGCGGATACGCAGTATTTT. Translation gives CASSFGGATADTQYF.